The 24 T cell receptor beta chains listed next were all sequenced from one sample in a study of identical twins. MiXCR was run by TCRdb on the 5' RACE reads, yielding one entry per CDR3 protein. The data contain hundreds of thousands of distinct CDR3 sequences, more than 9% of them singletons. This sample was also put to use in a study of yellow fever vaccine responses in identical twins.

The sample taken for sequencing was CD8+ T cells sorted from blood. The receptors come from a young woman in good health.

This clonotype was seen only a few times. The rearrangement links TRBV20-1 to TRBJ1-5, with no clear D. Germline V gene lookup returns CDR1 DFQATT and CDR2 SNEGSKA (reference sequence). Trimming cost V 3 bases and J 5 bases, with 14 bases left between them. This CDR3 contains 14 residues. CDR3 sequence (DNA): TGCAGTGCTAGCTCTGGGGAAAATGATCAGCCCCAGCATTTT. This sequence encodes CSASSGENDQPQHF.

This rearrangement joins TRBV4-1 to TRBJ2-7, with D hard to call. CDR3 length equals 13 residues. In germline, CDR1 is MGHRA, CDR2 YSYEKL. V lost 1 base and J lost 7, with 11 bases in between. CDR3 loop: CASSQVRVREQYF. CDR3 nucleotides: TGCGCCAGCAGCCAAGTTCGGGTGCGGGAGCAGTACTTC.

This clonotype was counted a few times. The rearrangement links TRBV9 to TRBJ2-7; D is perhaps TRBD2 (5 bases). Per germline, CDR1 SGDLS and CDR2 YYNGEE. Trimming removed 1 base at V and 5 bases at J, with 13 bases between. The CDR3 is made up of 14 amino acids. The CDR3 sequence is CASSVSGIGNEQYF. In DNA, the CDR3 is TGTGCCAGCAGCGTATCGGGAATAGGTAACGAGCAGTACTTC.

The rearrangement links TRBV14 to TRBJ2-3, with no clear D. This CDR3 comprises 14 residues. In germline, CDR1 is SGHDN, CDR2 FVKESK. V was trimmed by 2 bases and J by 2 bases, leaving 8 bases between them. The CDR3 DNA is TGTGCCAGCAGCCAATGGTCGGACACAGATACGCAGTATTTT. Encoded protein: CASSQWSDTDTQYF.

In its sample, this clonotype was seen a few times. V is TRBV12-3 or TRBV12-4 and J is TRBJ2-3; D call uncertain. The CDR3 spans 13 residues. V lost 6 bases, J lost 4 bases, and 11 bases lay in between. In nucleotides, the CDR3 is TGTGCCAGCAGGTTACTCCCCGCAGATACGCAGTATTTT. Protein sequence: CASRLLPADTQYF.

In its sample, this clonotype was seen many times. The genes are TRBV12-3 or TRBV12-4 and TRBJ2-1; unclear D gene. V was pared by 3 bases and J by 14 bases, with 17 bases between. The CDR3 extends over 13 amino acids. Written as DNA, the CDR3 is TGTGCCAGCAGTTTTTCGTTGGCGGCAGAAGAGTTCTTC. Amino acids: CASSFSLAAEEFF.

The J gene is TRBJ2-7, the V gene TRBV4-1, with D perhaps matching TRBD1 or TRBD2 (5 bases each). V shed 1 base and J shed 0 bases, with 10 bases lying between them. CDR1 is MGHRA, CDR2 YSYEKL, per germline. CDR3 length: 15 amino acids. DNA of the CDR3: TGCGCCAGCAGCCAAGCTAAGGGGAGCTCCTACGAGCAGTACTTC. It specifies CASSQAKGSSYEQYF.

This clonotype appeared many times. J is TRBJ2-7 and V is TRBV9; D may correspond to TRBD1 or TRBD2 (6 bases each). Germline V gene sequence: CDR1 SGDLS, CDR2 YYNGEE. There are 14 residues in the CDR3. Trimming cost V 0 bases and J 3 bases, with 10 bases left between them. The CDR3 spells CASSVDGGGYEQYF. The CDR3 nucleotides read TGTGCCAGCAGCGTAGACGGGGGCGGCTACGAGCAGTACTTC.

The sample holds many counts of this clonotype. The chain combines TRBV12-3 or TRBV12-4 with TRBJ2-5; 12 bases agree with TRBD2. V gave up 3 bases and J gave up 1 base; unmatched junction bases: 3. CDR3 length equals 16 residues. As DNA, the CDR3 is TGTGCCAGCAGTTTCCCGACTAGCGGGGGCCAAGAGACCCAGTACTTC. Translation: CASSFPTSGGQETQYF.

This clonotype was seen a handful of times. V gene TRBV2 combines with J gene TRBJ2-3; no clear D. Germline assignment: CDR1 SNHLY and CDR2 FYNNEI. CDR3 length: 12 amino acids. Trimming took off 7 bases at V and 3 bases at J, with 8 bases between the two ends. The CDR3 is CASIGRTDTQYF. The CDR3 coding sequence is TGTGCCAGCATCGGACGAACAGATACGCAGTATTTT.

The table lists this clonotype with a few counts. CDR3 nucleotide sequence: TGTGCCAGCAGCTTAGGGGCGGGCGATACGCAGTATTTT. Protein product: CASSLGAGDTQYF. V and J are TRBV7-3 and TRBJ2-3; the D call may be TRBD1 or TRBD2 (5 bases each). Trimming cost V 2 bases and J 6 bases, with 9 bases left between them. Germline V gene sequence: CDR1 SGHTA, CDR2 FQGTGA. This CDR3 has 13 residues.

This clonotype was seen repeatedly, ten times or more. The rearrangement uses TRBV4-1 and TRBJ2-2; D is uncertain. Germline V gives CDR1 MGHRA, CDR2 YSYEKL. The CDR3 spans 13 residues. V lost 3 bases, J lost 7 bases, and 9 bases lay in between. The CDR3 nucleotides are TGCGCCAGCAGCCAGTCTTCCGGCGGGGAGCTGTTTTTT. Protein sequence: CASSQSSGGELFF.

This chain connects TRBV11-2 to TRBJ2-1; 7 positions agree with TRBD2. CDR1 is SGHAT and CDR2 is FQNNGV in the germline V gene. The CDR3 contains 17 residues. The J segment lost 15 bases and the V segment lost 4 bases, leaving 24 bases of the junction unmatched. CDR3 DNA: TGTGCCAGCAGCTCCTACTCTAGCGGCGAGCCCTTAATGGTGGGGTTCTTC. Amino acid sequence: CASSSYSSGEPLMVGFF.

This clonotype showed up just a few times. This chain links TRBV6-5 with TRBJ1-1; TRBD1 matches at 8 bases. The CDR3 is 16 amino acids. With V trimmed by 2 bases and J by 1 base, 6 bases remained unmatched. The germline V gene has CDR1 MNHEY and CDR2 SVGAGI. CDR3 nucleotide sequence: TGTGCCAGCAGTTACCACAGACAGGGGCCGAACACTGAAGCTTTCTTT. Its translation is CASSYHRQGPNTEAFF.

This clonotype was seen a few times. The V and J genes are TRBV11-2 and TRBJ1-6, with 10 bases that match TRBD1. With V trimmed by 6 bases and J by 1 base, 18 bases remained unmatched. The CDR3 extends over 21 amino acids. Germline CDR1 and CDR2: SGHAT and FQNNGV. The CDR3 sequence is CASSSNLRDRGSPSYNSPLHF. CDR3 nucleotides: TGTGCCAGCAGTTCCAATCTTCGGGACAGGGGATCCCCTTCCTATAATTCACCCCTCCACTTT.

This clonotype came up a few times. The rearrangement links TRBV5-1 to TRBJ2-2, with 8 bases aligning to TRBD1. V lost 3 bases and J lost 5; bases outside the gene matches: 6. The germline V gene has CDR1 SGHRS and CDR2 YFSETQ. The CDR3 loop spans 15 amino acids. The CDR3 nucleotides read TGCGCCAGCAGCTGGACAGGGTGGGAGACCGGGGAGCTGTTTTTT. Translation gives CASSWTGWETGELFF.

The V gene is TRBV7-8, the J gene TRBJ1-5; 10 bases align to TRBD1. J was trimmed by 7 bases and V by 4 bases; bases with no gene match: 7. This CDR3 contains 15 residues. Germline V gives CDR1 SGHVS, CDR2 FQNEAQ. This CDR3 reads CASSSSGTGVQPQHF. The CDR3 DNA sequence: TGTGCCAGCAGCTCTTCCGGGACAGGGGTCCAGCCCCAGCATTTT.

This clonotype was seen many times. The rearrangement links TRBV11-2 to TRBJ2-4; D remains ambiguous. Between the trimmed V and J ends, which lost 4 bases and 3 bases, there was a span of 16 bases. Germline CDR1 SGHAT, CDR2 FQNNGV. This CDR3 comprises 16 residues. This CDR3 is CASSSNQDTNKNIQYF. The CDR3 region has the DNA TGTGCCAGCAGCTCGAACCAAGACACAAACAAAAACATTCAGTACTTC.

The rearrangement uses TRBV2 and TRBJ2-3, with D possibly matching TRBD2 (6 bases). This CDR3 spans 13 amino acids. V was trimmed by 5 bases and J by 5 bases, leaving 11 bases between them. From germline, CDR1 is SNHLY and CDR2 FYNNEI. The CDR3 region has the DNA TGTGCCAGCAGTTTGGGGCGGGGAGATACGCAGTATTTT. The encoded protein is CASSLGRGDTQYF.

The chain recombines TRBV2 with TRBJ2-1, with a possible D match to TRBD2 (6 bases). The CDR3 is made up of 15 amino acids. V lost 5 bases and J lost 0, with 11 bases in between. CDR1 and CDR2 from the germline V gene are SNHLY and FYNNEI. The DNA of the CDR3 is TGTGCCAGCAGTCCCTCGACTAGCTCCTACAATGAGCAGTTCTTC. Translation gives CASSPSTSSYNEQFF.

This chain joins TRBV7-9 and TRBJ2-1, with TRBD2 matching over 7 bases. V lost 8 bases to trimming and J lost 6 bases; unmatched junction nucleotides: 10. Per the germline V gene, CDR1 is SEHNR and CDR2 is FQNEAQ (reference sequence). CDR3 length: 14 amino acids. Written as DNA, the CDR3 is TGTGCCAGCCAAAAGCGGGATACGGGCAATGAGCAGTTCTTC. This codes for CASQKRDTGNEQFF.

The V and J genes are TRBV2 and TRBJ2-1, with D uncertain. The germline V gene has CDR1 SNHLY and CDR2 FYNNEI. Trimming stripped 4 bases from V and 5 bases from J, with 6 bases between. The CDR3 sequence is 12 residues long. The CDR3 is CASSGHNNEQFF. Written as DNA, the CDR3 is TGTGCCAGCAGTGGTCACAACAATGAGCAGTTCTTC.

This clonotype was recorded a few times. The chain recombines TRBV11-2 with TRBJ2-1, with a tentative D call TRBD1 (9 bases). Trimming pared 10 bases from V and 0 bases from J, leaving 28 bases between. The germline CDR1 and CDR2 sequences are SGHAT and FQNNGV. The CDR3 is 19 amino acids. The DNA for the CDR3 is TGTGCCACTCTCCCAGGGCGGGGGGACAGGGCTCCCTCCTACAATGAGCAGTTCTTC. This gives the protein CATLPGRGDRAPSYNEQFF.

This clonotype was detected only a few times. V and J are TRBV6-1 and TRBJ2-7, with 11 bases fitting TRBD2. In germline, CDR1 is MNHNS, CDR2 SASEGT. CDR3 length equals 16 residues. Germline trimming cut 2 bases from V and 4 bases from J; bases unmatched to any gene: 7. CDR3 protein: CASSEWISGGEYEQYV. The CDR3 DNA sequence: TGTGCCAGCAGTGAATGGATTAGCGGGGGGGAGTACGAGCAGTACGTC.